A single sample gave rise to the 30 T cell receptor beta chains below, sequenced in a study of glioma-infiltrating T cells. Amplification of TCR alpha and beta CDR3 regions from RNA used iRepertoire nested multiplex PCR. TCRdb independently ran MiXCR on the multiplex PCR reads; one entry per CDR3 protein. Among 20,000 to 25,000 distinct CDR3 sequences listed, approximately 25% were seen once. Source material: glioma tissue, nonneoplastic brain tissue, or PBMCs (not recorded which). The receptor set was obtained from a human donor with low-grade glioma or glioblastoma, undergoing nonglioma brain surgery, or in good health (not recorded which).

This clonotype was seen only a few times. This chain links TRBV7-3 with TRBJ2-7; either TRBD1 or TRBD2 may supply D (5 bases each). V was trimmed by 5 bases and J by 3 bases, leaving 17 bases between them. CDR3 length: 15 amino acids. The germline V gene has CDR1 SGHTA and CDR2 FQGTGA. The CDR3 sequence: CASSPGLGPGYEQYF. The CDR3 coding sequence is TGTGCCAGCAGCCCGGGGCTAGGGCCGGGCTACGAGCAGTACTTC.

This clonotype was counted ten times or more. This chain links TRBV24-1 with TRBJ2-5; TRBD2 agrees at 8 bases. The CDR3 spans 15 residues. Per the germline V gene, CDR1 is KGHDR and CDR2 is SFDVKD. Unmatched junction bases numbered 13, after V lost 9 bases and J lost 5 bases. The CDR3 sequence is CATSPGAGGKETQYF. The CDR3, as DNA: TGTGCCACCTCGCCGGGGGCGGGAGGAAAGGAGACCCAGTACTTC.

This clonotype was counted ten times or more. One end of the junction does not line up with germline, which may come from a read error. The chain couples TRBV7-7 to TRBJ2-5; no definite D call. Germline lookup yields CDR1 SSHAT and CDR2 FNYEAQ (reference sequence). The CDR3 totals 15 residues. The CDR3 loop is CASSSTIGPWETQYF. The CDR3 nucleotides read TGTGCTAGCAGCTCTACTATAGGACCTTGGGAGACCCAGTACTTC.

There are a few counts of this clonotype. The V gene is TRBV18, the J gene TRBJ2-5; D gene uncertain. V gave up 4 bases and J gave up 7 bases, with 19 bases separating them. Germline CDR1 and CDR2: KGHSH and LQKENI. CDR3 length: 15 residues. This CDR3 is CASSRAQLPDGTQYF. In DNA form, the CDR3 reads TGTGCCAGCTCACGGGCCCAACTGCCGGACGGGACCCAGTACTTC.

The rearrangement joins TRBV12-3 or TRBV12-4 to TRBJ2-5; no firm D call. The CDR3 covers 13 residues. Trimming took 2 bases from V and 2 from J, leaving 6 bases between them. The CDR3 nucleotides read TGTGCCAGCAGTTTATCTGGACAAGAGACCCAGTACTTC. This sequence encodes CASSLSGQETQYF.

This clonotype has a handful of counts. This chain joins TRBV6-4 and TRBJ2-1, with TRBD2 identical over 9 bases. The CDR3 length is 16 residues. V dropped 2 bases and J dropped 4; count of bases not matched to a gene: 6. CDR1 MRHNA and CDR2 SNTAGT come from the germline V gene. CDR3 DNA: TGTGCCAGCAGTGACGAGACTAGCGGTTTATACAATGAGCAGTTCTTC. The encoded protein is CASSDETSGLYNEQFF.

The V call is TRBV19, the J call TRBJ1-6; D unresolved. V shed 6 bases and J shed 2 bases, with 5 bases lying between them. The CDR3 extends over 13 amino acids. Germline CDR1 is LNHDA and CDR2 is SQIVND (reference sequence). The CDR3 sequence: CASRQPYNSPLHF. In DNA form, the CDR3 reads TGTGCCAGTAGACAGCCCTATAATTCACCCCTCCACTTT.

This clonotype was seen only a few times. The rearrangement uses TRBV11-1 and TRBJ2-5; TRBD1 matches 8 bases. In germline, CDR1 is SGHAT, CDR2 FQDESV (reference sequence). With V trimmed by 6 bases and J by 4 bases, 10 bases remained unmatched. The CDR3 runs to 15 residues. For the CDR3, the DNA is TGTGCCAGCAGTCTAATGGGACAGGTAGTAGAGACCCAGTACTTC. Translating gives CASSLMGQVVETQYF.

The V gene is TRBV7-2, the J gene TRBJ2-3; D gene ambiguous. V lost 1 base to trimming and J lost 6 bases, with 26 bases between them. Germline values: CDR1 SGHTA, CDR2 FQGNSA. This CDR3 comprises 19 residues. The CDR3, as DNA: TGTGCCAGCAGCTTAGTTGCCCTAAGGACCCGCCGGTCTTCTGATACGCAGTATTTT. Translated, it gives CASSLVALRTRRSSDTQYF.

About this clonotype itself: Sequence at one end of the junction differs from germline and may be a read error. The rearrangement joins TRBV7-9 to TRBJ1-5; D gene uncertain. The CDR3 has 13 residues. Looked up from germline, CDR1 is SEHNR and CDR2 is FQNEAQ (reference sequence). The CDR3 reads CARSLGRDQPQHF. CDR3 nucleotide sequence: TGTGCCCGCAGCTTAGGGCGGGATCAGCCCCAGCATTTT.

A word on this clonotype: A much larger clonotype is one base distant, so this may be a read error. The chain has TRBV6-1 and TRBJ1-3; TRBD1 matches at 8 bases. V was clipped by 6 bases and J by 4 bases; unmatched bases: 2. Germline CDR1 is MNHNS and CDR2 is SASEGT. The CDR3 contains 13 residues. CDR3: CASRRTGGNTIYF. Written as DNA, the CDR3 is TGTGCCAGCAGACGGACAGGGGGAAACACCATATATTTT.

V gene TRBV18 combines with J gene TRBJ1-1; D is unclear. The CDR3 extends over 13 amino acids. V lost 0 bases to trimming and J lost 4 bases, with 6 bases between them. Germline CDR1 is KGHSH and CDR2 is LQKENI. The CDR3 coding sequence is TGTGCCAGCTCACCACCGCCCGGCACTGAAGCTTTCTTT. As protein: CASSPPPGTEAFF.

Concerning this clonotype itself: This could be a read error, since a much larger clone is one nucleotide away. The DNA of the CDR3 is TGTGCCAGCAGCACGTGGGAACCTGGAAACACCATATATTTT. Translating gives CASSTWEPGNTIYF. The chain combines TRBV14 with TRBJ1-3; no firm D call. V lost 5 bases, J lost 2 bases, and 10 bases lay in between. CDR3 size: 14 residues. CDR1 and CDR2 (germline): SGHDN, FVKESK.

With respect to this clonotype: This may be a read error: a much more frequent sequence differs by one nucleotide. This rearrangement joins TRBV7-6 to TRBJ2-3; D perhaps matches TRBD2 (5 bases). CDR3 size: 13 residues. Germline values: CDR1 SGHVS, CDR2 FNYEAQ. Written as DNA, the CDR3 is TGTGCTAGCAGCTTGTGCGGGCAAGATACGCAGTATTTT. It translates to CASSLCGQDTQYF.

This chain joins TRBV14 and TRBJ2-2, with D perhaps matching TRBD2 (5 bases). The length of the CDR3 is 15 residues. With 3 bases removed from V and 4 bases from J, the gap between germline ends came to 12 bases. Germline CDR1 reads SGHDN; CDR2 reads FVKESK. CDR3 DNA sequence: TGTGCCAGCAGCCACCTACGAGGGTTCACCGGGGAGCTGTTTTTT. This codes for CASSHLRGFTGELFF.

This clonotype was counted ten times or more. V usage is TRBV6-1 and J usage is TRBJ2-6; D gene uncertain. The germline gives CDR1 MNHNS, CDR2 SASEGT. There are 15 residues in the CDR3. V was clipped by 5 bases and J by 0 bases, with 8 bases between them. CDR3 protein: CASSYGRSGANVLTF. The CDR3 DNA reads TGTGCCAGCAGTTATGGGCGCTCTGGGGCCAACGTCCTGACTTTC.

By sample share, this clonotype is medium-sized. The rearrangement uses TRBV28 and TRBJ1-3; no reliable D call. V was cut by 5 bases and J by 1 base, with 9 bases left in between. The CDR3 extends over 14 amino acids. Germline V lookup: CDR1 MDHEN, CDR2 SYDVKM. The CDR3 protein is CASSPLPSGNTIYF. Here the CDR3 DNA reads TGTGCCAGCAGTCCACTCCCGTCTGGAAACACCATATATTTT.

The rearrangement joins TRBV6-5 to TRBJ2-1; 8 bases match TRBD2. The CDR3 spans 16 residues. Germline lookup yields CDR1 MNHEY and CDR2 SVGAGI. Trimming took 8 bases from V and 6 from J; bases not matched to a gene: 15. The CDR3 sequence is CASVSRGRGVVNEQFF. The CDR3 DNA follows: TGTGCCAGCGTCTCCCGGGGGCGGGGGGTTGTCAATGAGCAGTTCTTC.

For the CDR3, the DNA is TGTGCCAGCAGCCAAGAAAGTGGACAGGGATCCTATGGCTACACCTTC. This translates into CASSQESGQGSYGYTF. The chain uses TRBV3-1 and TRBJ1-2; 8 nucleotides match TRBD1. V gave up 0 bases and J gave up 4 bases; unmatched junction bases: 7. Germline V gives CDR1 LGHDT, CDR2 YNNKEL (reference sequence). The CDR3 covers 16 residues. Full variable domain (outside the CDR3, taken from reference TRBV3-1 and TRBJ1-2): DTAVSQTPKYLVTQMGNDKSIKCEQNLGHDTMYWYKQDSKKFLKIMFSYNNKELIINETVPNRFSPKSPDKAHLNLHINSLELGDSAVYFCASSQESGQGSYGYTFGSGTRLTVV.

This clonotype was observed many times. The chain is built from TRBV7-2 and TRBJ2-7; 9 nucleotides agree with TRBD2. After removal of 2 bases from V and 5 bases from J, the junction contained 7 bases not matched to a gene. In germline, CDR1 is SGHTA, CDR2 FQGNSA. The CDR3 covers 15 residues. The CDR3 protein is CASSLRRGGLNEQYF. Here the CDR3 DNA reads TGTGCCAGCAGCTTAAGGCGGGGGGGCCTAAACGAGCAGTACTTC.

In this sample, this clonotype turned up many times. The chain is built from TRBV7-2 and TRBJ2-1; possible D gene TRBD2, 5 bases. V dropped 4 bases and J dropped 8 bases, with 9 bases sitting between them. This CDR3 spans 12 amino acids. Per germline, CDR1 SGHTA and CDR2 FQGNSA. CDR3: CASSWTGDEQFF. The CDR3 bases are TGTGCCAGCAGCTGGACTGGCGATGAGCAGTTCTTC.

This clonotype ranks as medium-sized (0.01 to 0.1%). The chain has TRBV6-1 and TRBJ2-7, with a tentative D call TRBD1 (6 bases). The CDR3 runs 14 residues. Between the trimmed V and J ends, which lost 5 bases and 3 bases, there was a span of 14 bases. The germline V gene has CDR1 MNHNS and CDR2 SASEGT. CDR3 sequence: CASSLQGTFYEQYF. The CDR3 coding sequence is TGTGCCAGCAGTCTTCAGGGGACCTTCTACGAGCAGTACTTC.

This clonotype has a handful of counts. The chain couples TRBV3-1 to TRBJ1-1; no reliable D call. The CDR3 contains 14 residues. V lost 1 base and J 4 bases, leaving 10 bases between the germline ends. CDR1 and CDR2 from the germline V gene are LGHDT and YNNKEL (reference sequence). This chain's CDR3 is CASSQGHQSTEAFF. In nucleotides, the CDR3 is TGTGCCAGCAGCCAAGGGCACCAGTCCACTGAAGCTTTCTTT.

This clonotype has ten or more counts. The chain joins TRBV27 to TRBJ1-4, with a weak D call TRBD1 (5 bases). V was cut by 6 bases and J by 8 bases, with 16 bases left in between. There are 14 residues in the CDR3. Germline V gives CDR1 MNHEY, CDR2 SMNVEV (reference sequence). In DNA, the CDR3 is TGTGCCAGCAGCCGACCGGGACCCACAGAAAAACTGTTTTTT. Amino acid sequence: CASSRPGPTEKLFF.

Comments on this clonotype: At one end the junction does not follow the germline gene, possibly because of a read error. J is TRBJ2-7 and V is TRBV3-1, with TRBD1 matching 7 bases. The CDR3 is made up of 16 amino acids. Looked up from germline, CDR1 is LGHDT and CDR2 is YNNKEL (reference sequence). As DNA, the CDR3 is TGTGCCAGCAGCCATGCCTTTCCGACAGGGTCCTACGAGAAGTACTTC. Its protein is CASSHAFPTGSYEKYF.

This clonotype was seen a handful of times. The chain uses TRBV2 and TRBJ1-2; 8 nucleotides align to TRBD1. With 2 bases clipped from V and 6 bases from J, the junction kept 5 bases outside the gene matches. The CDR3 has 14 residues. The V gene's germline CDR1 is SNHLY and CDR2 FYNNEI. The CDR3 DNA follows: TGTGCCAGCAGTGAATCGCGACAGGGGCATGGCTACACCTTC. Its translation: CASSESRQGHGYTF.

This rearrangement joins TRBV12-3 or TRBV12-4 to TRBJ2-5; TRBD2 matches at 9 bases. CDR3 length: 14 amino acids. The V and J ends lost 3 bases and 3 bases, in that order; junction bases with no gene match: 2. CDR3 nucleotides: TGTGCCAGCAGTTTCTGGACTAGCGAAGAGACCCAGTACTTC. It yields the protein CASSFWTSEETQYF.

V usage is TRBV28 and J usage is TRBJ2-7, with TRBD2 identical over 9 bases. V dropped 2 bases and J dropped 6; count of bases not matched to a gene: 14. CDR3 size: 17 residues. CDR1 MDHEN and CDR2 SYDVKM come from the germline V gene. CDR3 in amino acids: CASSLGLVAGAASEQYF. The CDR3 nucleotides are TGTGCCAGCAGTTTAGGGTTGGTAGCGGGGGCCGCCAGCGAGCAGTACTTC.

This clonotype was picked up a small number of times. Mismatch with germline at one junction end may stem from a read error. V is TRBV7-2 and J is TRBJ1-4; a possible D gene is TRBD1 (6 bases). Per germline, CDR1 SGHTA and CDR2 FQGNSA. The CDR3 is 14 amino acids. CDR3 nucleotide sequence: TGTGCCCGCAGCTTTACAGGACAGCTTGAAAAACTGTTTTTT. Its translation is CARSFTGQLEKLFF.

This clonotype was seen repeatedly, ten times or more. V usage is TRBV10-3 and J usage is TRBJ2-1; D perhaps matches TRBD1 (6 bases). Germline V gene lookup returns CDR1 ENHRY and CDR2 SYGVKD. V was trimmed by 11 bases and J by 7 bases, leaving 18 bases between them. There are 13 residues in the CDR3. The CDR3 reads CASKGVERNEQFF. CDR3 DNA sequence: TGTGCCTCAAAGGGGGTTGAGAGGAATGAGCAGTTCTTC.